This TCR beta chain was recovered during a study of sequential checkpoint blockade in melanoma. Specified treatment: randomized to nivolumab then ipilimumab (arm A) or the reverse (arm B). From thawed PBMCs, live CD3+CD8+ cells negative for CD19 and CD56 were sorted. The assay was immunoSEQ multiplex PCR, and TCRdb's table has in-frame clones only and misses some. The table includes 13,000 or so clones, around 70% detected once. Per germline, CDR1 MNHNY and CDR2 SVGAGI (reference sequence). J gave up 5 bases and V 6 bases, and 5 bases lay outside the gene matches. This CDR3 has 14 residues. The material was CD8+ T cells sorted from blood (inferred from file names), obtained from a patient given nivolumab and ipilimumab in sequence. The TCR sequence derives from a human donor with melanoma. The chain couples TRBV6-6 to TRBJ2-7, with TRBD2 matching 12 bases. This CDR3 reads CASSLAGGRDEQYF. In DNA, the CDR3 is TGTGCCAGCAGCCTAGCGGGAGGGCGTGACGAGCAGTACTTC.